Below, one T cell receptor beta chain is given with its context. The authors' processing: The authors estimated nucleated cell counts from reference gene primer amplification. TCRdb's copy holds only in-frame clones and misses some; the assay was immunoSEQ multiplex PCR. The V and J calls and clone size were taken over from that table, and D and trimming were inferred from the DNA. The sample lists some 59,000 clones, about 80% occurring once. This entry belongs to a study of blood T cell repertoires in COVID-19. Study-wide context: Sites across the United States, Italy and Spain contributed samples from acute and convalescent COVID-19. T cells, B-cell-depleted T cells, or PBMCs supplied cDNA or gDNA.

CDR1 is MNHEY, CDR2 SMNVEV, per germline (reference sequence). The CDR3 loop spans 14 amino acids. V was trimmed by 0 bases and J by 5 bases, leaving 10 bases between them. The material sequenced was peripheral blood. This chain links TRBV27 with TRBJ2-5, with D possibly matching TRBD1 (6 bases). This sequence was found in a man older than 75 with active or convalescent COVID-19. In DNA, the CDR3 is TGTGCCAGCAGTTTATCCCGCAGGGGCGAGACCCAGTACTTC. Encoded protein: CASSLSRRGETQYF.